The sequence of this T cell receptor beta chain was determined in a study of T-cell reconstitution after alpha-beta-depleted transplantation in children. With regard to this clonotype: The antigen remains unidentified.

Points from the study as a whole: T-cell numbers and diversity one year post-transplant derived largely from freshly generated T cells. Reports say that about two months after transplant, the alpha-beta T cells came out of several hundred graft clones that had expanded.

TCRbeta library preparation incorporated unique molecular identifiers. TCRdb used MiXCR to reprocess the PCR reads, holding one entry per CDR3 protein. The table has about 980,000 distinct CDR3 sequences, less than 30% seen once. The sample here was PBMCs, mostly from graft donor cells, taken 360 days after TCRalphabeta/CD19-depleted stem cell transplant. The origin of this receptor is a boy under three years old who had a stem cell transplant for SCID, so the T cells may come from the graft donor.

CDR3 loop: CSARGGAGTEAFF. The CDR3 DNA is TGCAGTGCTAGAGGGGGGGCCGGGACTGAAGCTTTCTTT. The gene calls are TRBV20-1 and TRBJ1-1; D might be TRBD1 (6 bases). This CDR3 has 13 amino acids. Trimming pared 1 base from V and 5 bases from J, leaving 11 bases between. CDR1 is DFQATT and CDR2 is SNEGSKA in the germline V gene (reference sequence).